There are a few counts of the clone carrying this TCR beta chain. Since a much larger clone is just one base distant, this may be a read error. The entry originates in a study of T cells in Graves' hyperthyroidism and ophthalmopathy. V was clipped by 5 bases and J by 6 bases, with 19 bases between them. This CDR3 region has 15 residues. CDR1 LGHDT and CDR2 YNNKEL come from the germline V gene (reference sequence). TCR beta CDR3 sequences were amplified from RNA transcripts. A set of HTBI primers served as the primers for a first-round RT-PCR of the TCR CDR3. TCRdb ran MiXCR on the multiplex PCR reads and lists one entry per CDR3 protein. Of around 400,000 distinct CDR3 sequences in the sample, around 16% were seen once.

This TCR derives from a woman aged 18-29 years with Graves' hyperthyroidism that later progressed to Graves' ophthalmopathy. The V call is TRBV3-1, the J call TRBJ1-2; tentatively, D is TRBD1 (5 bases). The sample taken for sequencing was blood. The CDR3 here is CASSNPSEGVDGYTF. CDR3 DNA: TGTGCCAGCAGCAACCCCTCGGAAGGGGTTGATGGCTACACCTTC.